This T cell receptor beta chain is from a study of T cells in Graves' hyperthyroidism and ophthalmopathy. From RNA transcripts, TCR beta CDR3 regions were amplified. The HTBI primer set was used in a first-round RT-PCR of the TCR CDR3. TCRdb independently ran MiXCR on the multiplex PCR reads; one entry per CDR3 protein. The data contain 550,000 to 650,000 distinct CDR3 sequences, around 13% of them seen just once; the ten biggest clones take up under 7%. This clonotype has only a few counts. The germline gene is not matched at one end of the junction; a read error may be the cause. The source is a woman aged 25 to 45 with Graves' hyperthyroidism that later progressed to Graves' ophthalmopathy. Sequenced input: blood.

CDR3 coding DNA: TGTGCCAGCAGCTTAGGGGGGGATTTCTCCTCCGAGCAGTACTTC. This sequence encodes CASSLGGDFSSEQYF. This chain links TRBV9 with TRBJ2-7; D is possibly TRBD2 (7 bases). In germline, CDR1 is SGDLS, CDR2 YYNGEE. The CDR3 consists of 15 residues.